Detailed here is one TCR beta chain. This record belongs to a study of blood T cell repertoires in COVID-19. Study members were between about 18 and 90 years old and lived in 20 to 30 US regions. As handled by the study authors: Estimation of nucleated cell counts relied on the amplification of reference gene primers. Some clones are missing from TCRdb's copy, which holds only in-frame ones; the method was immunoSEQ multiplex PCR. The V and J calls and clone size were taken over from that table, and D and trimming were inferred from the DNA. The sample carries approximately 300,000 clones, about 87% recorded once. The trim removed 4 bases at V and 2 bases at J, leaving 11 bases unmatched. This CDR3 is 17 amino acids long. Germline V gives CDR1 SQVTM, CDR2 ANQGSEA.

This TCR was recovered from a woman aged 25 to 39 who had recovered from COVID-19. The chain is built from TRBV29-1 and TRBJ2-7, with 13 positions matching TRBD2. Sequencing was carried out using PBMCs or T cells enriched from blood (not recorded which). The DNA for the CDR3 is TGCAGCGTTGCTACTAGCGGGGGGGCCTCCCTTGCCTACGAGCAGTACTTC. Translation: CSVATSGGASLAYEQYF.